The 25 T cell receptor beta chains below all came from one sample that was sequenced in a study of spatial heterogeneity in lung cancer. The time point here: sample taken at primary tumor resection. Their antigens remain unidentified. TCRdb re-called the 5' RACE reads with MiXCR, one entry per CDR3 protein. Of about 100,000 distinct CDR3 sequences detected, nearly 4.5% appear once; the ten largest clones hold less than 25%. Notes on the study in general: It was found that expanded intratumoral alpha and beta TCR counts tracked tumor mutation counts.

The sequencing here drew on lung tumor tissue, taken at surgery. The source of these receptors is a male donor with early-stage non-small cell lung cancer.

In this sample, this clonotype turned up many times. The chain joins TRBV6-2 or TRBV6-3 to TRBJ2-1; the D call may be TRBD1 or TRBD2 (5 bases each). V was trimmed by 1 base and J by 9 bases, leaving 7 bases between them. The CDR3 covers 12 residues. The germline V gene has CDR1 MNHEY and CDR2 SVGEGT. The CDR3 nucleotides read TGTGCCAGCAGTTACTTTGGGGGTGAGCAGTTCTTC. It encodes CASSYFGGEQFF.

This clonotype was picked up a small number of times. The chain couples TRBV20-1 to TRBJ2-3, with 11 nucleotides matching TRBD2. CDR3 length equals 16 residues. The J segment lost 0 bases and the V segment lost 1 base, leaving 3 bases of the junction unmatched. Germline V gene sequence: CDR1 DFQATT, CDR2 SNEGSKA (reference sequence). CDR3 residues: CSARGGLAESTDTQYF. CDR3 in DNA: TGCAGTGCTAGAGGGGGACTAGCGGAAAGCACAGATACGCAGTATTTT.

This clonotype was recorded many times. The rearrangement uses TRBV3-1 and TRBJ1-1; D unresolved. Germline loops: CDR1 LGHDT, CDR2 YNNKEL (reference sequence). Trimming stripped 0 bases from V and 5 bases from J, with 16 bases between. CDR3 length: 16 residues. The CDR3 loop is CASSQDGRHARTEAFF. CDR3 DNA sequence: TGTGCCAGCAGCCAAGATGGCCGACACGCGAGAACTGAAGCTTTCTTT.

This clonotype was counted many times. The V gene is TRBV2, the J gene TRBJ2-3; 9 bases agree with TRBD1. The CDR3 sequence is 14 residues long. Germline V CDR1 and CDR2: SNHLY, FYNNEI. The V segment lost 6 bases and the J segment 4 bases; nucleotides outside the gene matches: 5. CDR3 bases: TGTGCCAGCAGGGGGACAGGGTTCCCAGATACGCAGTATTTT. Translated, it gives CASRGTGFPDTQYF.

Only a few counts were recorded for this clonotype. The V call is TRBV6-1, the J call TRBJ1-5; D possibly corresponds to TRBD1 (5 bases). Germline CDR1 MNHNS, CDR2 SASEGT. Trimming removed 4 bases at V and 5 bases at J, with 12 bases between. The length of the CDR3 is 14 residues. CDR3 sequence: CASSVRGEDQPQHF. CDR3 nucleotide sequence: TGTGCCAGCAGTGTACGAGGGGAGGATCAGCCCCAGCATTTT.

About this clonotype itself: Given a much more abundant clone one base away, this may be a read error. The chain couples TRBV30 to TRBJ1-6; TRBD1 matches 7 bases. CDR3 length: 15 residues. Unmatched junction bases numbered 7, after V lost 1 base and J lost 7 bases. Germline V gene data show CDR1 as GTSNPN and CDR2 as SVGIG (reference sequence). CDR3 bases: TGTGCCTGGAGTGGGGCAGGGGGGCACAATTCACCCCTCCACTTT. Amino acids: CAWSGAGGHNSPLHF.

The chain couples TRBV4-1 to TRBJ2-3, with a tentative D call TRBD2 (6 bases). The germline V gene has CDR1 MGHRA and CDR2 YSYEKL. The CDR3 runs to 17 residues. Trimming cost V 3 bases and J 4 bases, with 20 bases left between them. The chain's CDR3 is CASSQLPGSFSADTQYF. DNA for the CDR3: TGCGCCAGCAGCCAGCTCCCCGGGAGTTTCAGCGCAGATACGCAGTATTTT.

The rearrangement uses TRBV4-1 and TRBJ2-1; TRBD1 matches at 7 bases. The CDR3 runs to 16 residues. Losses at the gene ends were 4 bases for V and 3 bases for J; bases not matched to a gene: 9. The germline gives CDR1 MGHRA, CDR2 YSYEKL. CDR3 residues: CASSPAPGQIYNEQFF. DNA for the CDR3: TGCGCCAGCAGCCCGGCCCCGGGACAGATCTACAATGAGCAGTTCTTC.

This clonotype showed up many times. The chain's CDR3 is CAISEGNTEQFF. Written as DNA, the CDR3 is TGTGCCATCAGTGAAGGAAACACTGAGCAGTTCTTC. The chain couples TRBV10-3 to TRBJ2-1; D not certain. CDR3 size: 12 residues. Germline V CDR1 and CDR2: ENHRY, SYGVKD. With 3 bases removed from V and 9 bases from J, the gap between germline ends came to 9 bases.

There are a few counts of this clonotype. CDR3 amino acids: CASSFGNIESNSPLHF. In nucleotides, the CDR3 is TGTGCCAGCAGTTTCGGTAATATAGAGAGTAATTCACCCCTCCACTTT. V is TRBV28 and J is TRBJ1-6; no clear D. This CDR3 has 16 residues. Per the germline V gene, CDR1 is MDHEN and CDR2 is SYDVKM. Trimming took off 3 bases at V and 6 bases at J, with 15 bases between the two ends.

This chain uses TRBV12-3 or TRBV12-4 with TRBJ1-1; D is ambiguous. CDR3 length: 13 residues. V was cut by 3 bases and J by 0 bases, with 5 bases left in between. DNA of the CDR3: TGTGCCAGCAGTTTTCAGCTGAACACTGAAGCTTTCTTT. Translating gives CASSFQLNTEAFF.

This clonotype has ten or more counts. The chain employs TRBV5-5 and TRBJ1-2; D gene uncertain. Looked up from germline, CDR1 is SGHKS and CDR2 is YYEKEE (reference sequence). Between the trimmed V and J ends, which lost 0 bases and 2 bases, there was a span of 14 bases. CDR3 size: 16 residues. DNA of the CDR3: TGTGCCAGCAGCTTGGAGGGAGTAGCCTTCAACTATGGCTACACCTTC. This translates into CASSLEGVAFNYGYTF.

This clonotype has only a few counts. V and J are TRBV25-1 and TRBJ2-7; 7 bases line up with TRBD1. The CDR3 runs 14 residues. Trimming removed 3 bases from V and 3 bases from J; junction bases left unmatched: 5. Germline CDR1 MGHDK, CDR2 SYGVNS. The CDR3 loop is CASSEWGTVYEQYF. The CDR3 DNA follows: TGTGCCAGCAGTGAGTGGGGGACAGTCTACGAGCAGTACTTC.

This clonotype was counted a few times. CDR3 sequence (DNA): TGCGCCAGCACCAACCGGACAGGACGAGCTTTCTTT. Residues: CASTNRTGRAFF. The rearrangement links TRBV5-1 to TRBJ1-1; the match to TRBD1 covers 7 bases. V lost 6 bases, J lost 10 bases, and 9 bases stayed unmatched. From germline, CDR1 is SGHRS and CDR2 YFSETQ. The CDR3 has 12 amino acids.

At least ten counts were recorded for this clonotype. The V and J genes are TRBV20-1 and TRBJ2-2, with 9 bases fitting TRBD2. There are 14 residues in the CDR3. Trimming removed 6 bases from V and 0 bases from J; junction bases left unmatched: 2. The V gene's germline CDR1 is DFQATT and CDR2 SNEGSKA (reference sequence). This CDR3 reads CSALAGANTGELFF. CDR3 nucleotides: TGCAGTGCATTAGCGGGAGCGAACACCGGGGAGCTGTTTTTT.

The chain combines TRBV5-6 with TRBJ1-5, with a tentative D call TRBD1 (5 bases). The CDR3 has 14 amino acids. Per germline, CDR1 SGHDT and CDR2 YYEEEE. V lost 3 bases to trimming and J lost 1 base, with 8 bases between them. CDR3 region: CASSSRDSNQPQHF. CDR3 DNA sequence: TGTGCCAGCAGCTCGCGGGACAGCAATCAGCCCCAGCATTTT.

In its sample, this clonotype was seen many times. The genes are TRBV2 and TRBJ2-2, with 9 nucleotides matching TRBD2. Germline V CDR1 and CDR2: SNHLY, FYNNEI. The CDR3 is 15 amino acids. V trimming: 6 bases; J trimming: 6 bases; junction bases outside the gene matches: 8. As DNA, the CDR3 is TGTGCCAGCAGCATGGGACTAGCATTCGCCGGGGAGCTGTTTTTT. It yields the protein CASSMGLAFAGELFF.

This clonotype was detected many times. This sequence joins TRBV2 and TRBJ2-1; 10 positions agree with TRBD2. With 9 bases clipped from V and 5 bases from J, the junction kept 7 bases outside the gene matches. Per germline, CDR1 SNHLY and CDR2 FYNNEI. This CDR3 is built from 14 residues. CDR3 coding DNA: TGTGCCAGTAGACGGGGACTAGCGAACAATGAGCAGTTCTTC. Encoded protein: CASRRGLANNEQFF.

V is TRBV16 and J is TRBJ1-1, with D possibly being TRBD1 (6 bases). Per germline, CDR1 KGHSY and CDR2 FQNENV. CDR3 length: 14 residues. V gave up 6 bases and J gave up 3 bases, with 14 bases separating them. The CDR3 DNA sequence: TGTGCCAGCAGTCCTACAGGGATCGACACTGAAGCTTTCTTT. Translated: CASSPTGIDTEAFF.

In its sample, this clonotype was seen a few times. The chain combines TRBV28 with TRBJ2-3, with TRBD1 as a possible D gene (5 bases). Germline-derived CDR1 and CDR2 are MDHEN and SYDVKM. V lost 6 bases, J lost 1 base, and 5 bases lay in between. This CDR3 is built from 12 residues. The CDR3 protein is CASRQGTDTQYF. In DNA form, the CDR3 reads TGTGCCAGCAGACAGGGCACAGATACGCAGTATTTT.

This clonotype was counted many times. The chain carries TRBV28 and TRBJ1-5; TRBD1 aligns across 10 bases. V trimming: 7 bases; J trimming: 5 bases; junction bases outside the gene matches: 11. CDR3 size: 16 residues. Germline CDR1 MDHEN, CDR2 SYDVKM. This CDR3 reads CASTTLGTGVDQPQHF. CDR3 DNA: TGTGCCAGCACTACTTTAGGGACAGGGGTCGATCAGCCCCAGCATTTT.

This clonotype was picked up many times. CDR3 sequence: CASSLLPGGPNEQFF. The CDR3 region has the DNA TGTGCCAGCAGCTTATTGCCGGGAGGGCCCAATGAGCAGTTCTTC. The chain couples TRBV7-2 to TRBJ2-1; 8 positions agree with TRBD2. The CDR3 consists of 15 residues. The junction had 6 bases not matched to a gene; V was cut back by 2 bases and J by 6 bases. CDR1 is SGHTA and CDR2 is FQGNSA in the germline V gene.

This clonotype was counted a few times. This chain uses TRBV28 with TRBJ2-2; D not resolved. The CDR3 covers 16 residues. Germline lookup yields CDR1 MDHEN and CDR2 SYDVKM. Trimming took 2 bases from V and 0 from J, leaving 10 bases between them. The CDR3 DNA reads TGTGCCAGCAGTTTACGGACGCCCTCGAACACCGGGGAGCTGTTTTTT. Encoded protein: CASSLRTPSNTGELFF.

V and J are TRBV28 and TRBJ2-1; 16 bases align to TRBD2. Germline V gene lookup returns CDR1 MDHEN and CDR2 SYDVKM. Unmatched junction bases numbered 6, after V lost 4 bases and J lost 9 bases. This CDR3 is 16 amino acids long. CDR3 coding DNA: TGTGCCAGCAGTTGGGGACTAGCGGGAGGGTTTGGTGAGCAGTTCTTC. This sequence encodes CASSWGLAGGFGEQFF.

Ten or more counts support this clonotype. The V call is TRBV7-2, the J call TRBJ2-3; 8 nucleotides align to TRBD2. V dropped 1 base and J dropped 1; count of bases not matched to a gene: 4. Germline assignment: CDR1 SGHTA and CDR2 FQGNSA. There are 16 residues in the CDR3. CDR3 nucleotides: TGTGCCAGCAGCTTAGTTGAGACTAGCGGCACAGATACGCAGTATTTT. Its translation is CASSLVETSGTDTQYF. Based on the CDR3 plus reference TRBV7-2 and TRBJ2-3, the full variable domain is GAGVSQSPSNKVTEKGKDVELRCDPISGHTALYWYRQSLGQGLEFLIYFQGNSAPDKSGLPSDRFSAERTGGSVSTLTIQRTQQEDSAVYLCASSLVETSGTDTQYFGPGTRLTVL.